The 21 T cell receptor beta chains listed next were all sequenced from one sample in a study of T-cell reconstitution after alpha-beta-depleted transplantation in children. Unique molecular identifiers were incorporated into the prepared TCRbeta library. TCRdb re-analysed the PCR reads in MiXCR, keeping a single row per CDR3 protein. This table has 200,000 to 250,000 distinct CDR3 sequences, less than 9% appearing once. The starting material was PBMCs, mostly from graft donor cells, obtained 180 days after TCRalphabeta/CD19-depleted stem cell transplant. Source of these receptors: a male patient younger than 18 who had a stem cell transplant for acute lymphoblastic leukemia, so the T cells may come from the graft donor.

The CDR3 nucleotides are TGCAGCGGGGACAGCCGAGCGGAGTATGGCTACACCTTC. Translating gives CSGDSRAEYGYTF. V gene TRBV29-1 combines with J gene TRBJ1-2; 7 nucleotides match TRBD1. Trimming at V came to 7 bases and at J to 5 bases, leaving 10 bases not matched to a gene. The CDR3 covers 13 residues. Germline CDR1 and CDR2: SQVTM and ANQGSEA.

This clonotype was found many times. V gene TRBV7-3 combines with J gene TRBJ1-5; no firm D call. V gave up 5 bases and J gave up 3 bases, with 14 bases separating them. Per germline, CDR1 SGHTA and CDR2 FQGTGA. This CDR3 spans 15 amino acids. DNA of the CDR3: TGTGCCAGCAGCCCCTCGGGTGGGTACAATCAGCCCCAGCATTTT. Protein product: CASSPSGGYNQPQHF.

This clonotype was seen repeatedly, ten times or more. The rearrangement joins TRBV7-3 to TRBJ2-3; 13 positions match TRBD2. CDR1 is SGHTA, CDR2 FQGTGA, per germline. After removal of 4 bases from V and 6 bases from J, the junction contained 7 bases not matched to a gene. This CDR3 region has 16 residues. CDR3 bases: TGTGCCAGCAGCTCCCCCGGGACTAGCGGGGTTGATACGCAGTATTTT. This sequence encodes CASSSPGTSGVDTQYF. The variable domain in full, completed from reference TRBV7-3 and TRBJ2-3, reads GAGVSQTPSNKVTEKGKYVELRCDPISGHTALYWYRQSLGQGPEFLIYFQGTGAADDSGLPNDRFFAVRPEGSVSTLKIQRTERGDSAVYLCASSSPGTSGVDTQYFGPGTRLTVL.

This clonotype showed up many times. This CDR3 reads CASSLALPGGETQYF. The CDR3 DNA reads TGTGCCAGCAGCTTAGCCCTCCCAGGAGGGGAGACCCAGTACTTC. The chain carries TRBV11-2 and TRBJ2-5; a possible D gene is TRBD2 (6 bases). Trimming cost V 1 base and J 5 bases, with 14 bases left between them. CDR1 and CDR2 (germline): SGHAT, FQNNGV. This CDR3 contains 15 residues.

On this clonotype itself: The junction differs from germline at one of its ends, possibly a read error. The gene calls are TRBV3-1 and TRBJ2-3, with 14 nucleotides matching TRBD2. Germline-derived CDR1 and CDR2 are LGHDT and YNNKEL (reference sequence). CDR3 size: 18 residues. The CDR3 DNA follows: TGTGCCTGCAGCCAAGGACTAGCGGGGGGTCCCCGCACAGATACGCAGTATTTT. Its protein is CACSQGLAGGPRTDTQYF.

This clonotype was counted ten times or more. The chain couples TRBV3-1 to TRBJ2-4; TRBD1 matches 7 bases. Per germline, CDR1 LGHDT and CDR2 YNNKEL (reference sequence). Trimming at V came to 4 bases and at J to 9 bases, leaving 15 bases not matched to a gene. The CDR3 has 16 residues. CDR3 sequence (DNA): TGTGCCAGCAGCCTCAAGTGGTGGGACAGTTTCTCCATTCAGTACTTC. Translating gives CASSLKWWDSFSIQYF.

Many counts were recorded for this clonotype. The V and J genes are TRBV10-3 and TRBJ2-5; D gene ambiguous. V was shortened by 2 bases and J by 1 base, with 8 bases between the two germline ends. The CDR3 extends over 14 amino acids. The V gene's germline CDR1 is ENHRY and CDR2 SYGVKD. The chain's CDR3 is CAISERSAQETQYF. The CDR3, as DNA: TGTGCCATCAGTGAGAGGAGTGCCCAAGAGACCCAGTACTTC.

This clonotype was detected ten times or more. The chain recombines TRBV24-1 with TRBJ2-7; TRBD1 matches 7 bases. CDR1 KGHDR and CDR2 SFDVKD come from the germline V gene. This CDR3 comprises 12 residues. V shed 9 bases, J shed 1 base, and the junction held 2 bases outside the gene matches. The CDR3 spells CATQGESYEQYF. The DNA of the CDR3 is TGTGCCACCCAGGGGGAATCCTACGAGCAGTACTTC.

This clonotype was picked up many times. CDR3 DNA sequence: TGTGCCAGCAGTTTCGGCAGCTTAGACAATGAGCAGTTCTTC. It translates to CASSFGSLDNEQFF. The chain uses TRBV12-3 or TRBV12-4 and TRBJ2-1; D unclear. This CDR3 has 14 residues. Trimming cost V 3 bases and J 5 bases, with 11 bases left between them.

This clonotype showed up many times. The chain employs TRBV7-9 and TRBJ1-2; TRBD1 might be the D (6 bases). Germline V gene lookup returns CDR1 SEHNR and CDR2 FQNEAQ (reference sequence). V lost 1 base, J lost 7 bases, and 16 bases lay in between. This CDR3 spans 15 amino acids. In DNA, the CDR3 is TGTGCCAGCAGCTTAGACGAAGGGGGGCCTCGTGGCTACACCTTC. As protein: CASSLDEGGPRGYTF.

In the case of this clonotype: A clone one base away is much larger, so this may be a read error. This chain joins TRBV18 and TRBJ2-1, with a weak D call TRBD2 (6 bases). Germline V gives CDR1 KGHSH, CDR2 LQKENI. The V gene lost 6 bases and the J gene lost 8 bases, with 17 bases spanning the gap. This CDR3 region has 14 residues. CDR3 region: CASSATSRRDEQFF. DNA of the CDR3: TGTGCCAGCTCGGCTACTAGCCGGAGGGATGAGCAGTTCTTC. The entire variable domain, with the rest obtained from reference TRBV18 and TRBJ2-1, is as follows: NAGVMQNPRHLVRRRGQEARLRCSPMKGHSHVYWYRQLPEEGLKFMVYLQKENIIDESGMPKERFSAEFPKEGPSILRIQQVVRGDSAAYFCASSATSRRDEQFFGPGTRLTVL.

There are many counts of this clonotype. The chain links TRBV12-3 or TRBV12-4 to TRBJ2-7; 7 bases are a match to TRBD1. With V trimmed by 5 bases and J by 0 bases, 7 bases remained unmatched. The CDR3 has 15 amino acids. As DNA, the CDR3 is TGTGCCAGCAGTCTGCGACAGGGTAACTCCTACGAGCAGTACTTC. Its translation is CASSLRQGNSYEQYF.

This clonotype was observed many times. The rearrangement links TRBV3-1 to TRBJ1-6, with 7 bases that match TRBD1. V shed 6 bases, J shed 9 bases, and the junction held 8 bases outside the gene matches. CDR3 length: 14 amino acids. Per germline, CDR1 LGHDT and CDR2 YNNKEL (reference sequence). The CDR3 loop reads CASSLRGRTSPLHF. The CDR3 DNA follows: TGTGCCAGCAGTCTGAGGGGGCGGACTTCACCCCTCCACTTT.

This clonotype was counted ten times or more. V gene TRBV27 combines with J gene TRBJ2-2, with 8 bases that match TRBD2. In germline, CDR1 is MNHEY, CDR2 SMNVEV (reference sequence). The V gene end was trimmed by 2 bases and the J gene end by 4 bases; junction bases not matched to a gene: 0. This CDR3 contains 14 residues. The CDR3 protein is CASSLLAGTGELFF. CDR3 nucleotide sequence: TGTGCCAGCAGTTTACTAGCGGGCACCGGGGAGCTGTTTTTT.

This clonotype was detected many times. The chain links TRBV3-1 to TRBJ2-1, with a tentative D call TRBD2 (5 bases). V gave up 0 bases and J gave up 1 base, with 7 bases separating them. Germline V gene sequence: CDR1 LGHDT, CDR2 YNNKEL (reference sequence). The CDR3 has 15 amino acids. CDR3 amino acids: CASSQELVSYNEQFF. CDR3 coding DNA: TGTGCCAGCAGCCAAGAACTAGTATCCTACAATGAGCAGTTCTTC.

This clonotype was observed at least ten times. This rearrangement joins TRBV5-1 to TRBJ2-2; the match to TRBD2 covers 8 bases. The germline gives CDR1 SGHRS, CDR2 YFSETQ. The CDR3 consists of 15 residues. Unmatched junction bases numbered 3, after V lost 2 bases and J lost 3 bases. The CDR3 bases are TGCGCCAGCAGCTTCGGGAGGGCCGACACCGGGGAGCTGTTTTTT. Its translation is CASSFGRADTGELFF.

The sample holds many counts of this clonotype. V gene TRBV6-2 or TRBV6-3 combines with J gene TRBJ1-5, with 7 bases matching TRBD1. The CDR3 is 14 amino acids. The germline V gene encodes CDR1 MNHEY and CDR2 SVGEGT. V trimming: 0 bases; J trimming: 7 bases; junction bases outside the gene matches: 3. This CDR3 reads CASSYSQGEQPQHF. The CDR3 coding sequence is TGTGCCAGCAGTTACTCTCAGGGGGAACAGCCCCAGCATTTT.

This clonotype has at least ten counts. The chain recombines TRBV6-1 with TRBJ2-7; TRBD2 might be the D (5 bases). Germline V gene sequence: CDR1 MNHNS, CDR2 SASEGT. This CDR3 comprises 12 residues. The V end was cut by 6 bases, the J end by 7 bases, with 13 bases between. Here the CDR3 DNA reads TGTGCCAGCAGCCCACCCACGGGGGAGCAGTACTTC. It yields the protein CASSPPTGEQYF.

This clonotype was counted many times. The chain links TRBV25-1 to TRBJ1-5; D is possibly TRBD1 (5 bases). The CDR3 covers 14 residues. Germline values: CDR1 MGHDK, CDR2 SYGVNS. The ends were cut back, 2 bases at V and 6 bases at J, with 11 bases in the middle. The CDR3 region is CASSEAGTTQPQHF. In DNA form, the CDR3 reads TGTGCCAGCAGTGAAGCAGGGACGACTCAGCCCCAGCATTTT. Combining the CDR3 with reference TRBV25-1 and TRBJ1-5 gives the whole variable domain EADIYQTPRYLVIGTGKKITLECSQTMGHDKMYWYQQDPGMELHLIHYSYGVNSTEKGDLSSESTVSRIRTEHFPLTLESARPSHTSQYLCASSEAGTTQPQHFGDGTRLSIL.

The V gene is TRBV5-1, the J gene TRBJ1-2; possibly TRBD1 for D (5 bases). Trimming left V 3 bases short and J 2 bases short, with 8 bases between. This CDR3 is 13 amino acids long. CDR1 and CDR2 (germline): SGHRS, YFSETQ. CDR3 coding DNA: TGCGCCAGCAGCTCGTCAGGGAACTATGGCTACACCTTC. Encoded protein: CASSSSGNYGYTF.

The chain recombines TRBV20-1 with TRBJ2-6; the match to TRBD1 covers 8 bases. With V trimmed by 3 bases and J by 4 bases, 8 bases remained unmatched. Per the germline V gene, CDR1 is DFQATT and CDR2 is SNEGSKA (reference sequence). The CDR3 loop spans 16 amino acids. This CDR3 is CSASGQGAPGANVLTF. As DNA, the CDR3 is TGCAGTGCTAGCGGTCAGGGGGCGCCCGGGGCCAACGTCCTGACTTTC.